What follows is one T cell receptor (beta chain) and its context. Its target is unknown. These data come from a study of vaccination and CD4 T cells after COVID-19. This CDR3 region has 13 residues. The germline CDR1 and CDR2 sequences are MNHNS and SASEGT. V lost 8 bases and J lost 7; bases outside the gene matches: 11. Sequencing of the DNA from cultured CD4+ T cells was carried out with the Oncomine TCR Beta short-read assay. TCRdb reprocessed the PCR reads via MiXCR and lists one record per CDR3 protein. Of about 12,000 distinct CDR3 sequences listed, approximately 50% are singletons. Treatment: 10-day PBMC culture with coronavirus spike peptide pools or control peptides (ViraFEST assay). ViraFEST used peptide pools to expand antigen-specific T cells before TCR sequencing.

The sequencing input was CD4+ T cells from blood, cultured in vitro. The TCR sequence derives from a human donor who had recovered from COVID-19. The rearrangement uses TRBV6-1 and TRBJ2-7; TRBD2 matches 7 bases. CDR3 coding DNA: TGTGCCAGCCTGGGGGGGGGTCGATGGGAGCAGTACTTC. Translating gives CASLGGGRWEQYF.